One sample yielded the 21 T cell receptor beta chains listed below, sequenced in a study of blood T cell repertoires in COVID-19. Assay: immunoSEQ multiplex PCR; the TCRdb copy retains only in-frame clones and omits some. Of 130,000 to 150,000 clones detected, around 89% appear once; the ten largest clones hold around 1.3%. The sequenced sample consisted of PBMCs or T cells enriched from blood (not recorded which). The source of these receptors is a woman aged 25 to 39 with acute COVID-19.

This clone has a handful of counts. CDR3 sequence: CASGTGTGGLEGVYTF. As DNA, the CDR3 is TGTGCTAGTGGTACCGGGACAGGGGGCTTAGAGGGGGTTTACACCTTC. The rearrangement links TRBV12-5 to TRBJ1-2; 12 bases match TRBD1. Germline V gives CDR1 LGHNT, CDR2 FRNRAP. The CDR3 consists of 16 residues. V dropped 5 bases and J dropped 11; count of bases not matched to a gene: 15.

The V gene is TRBV30, the J gene TRBJ2-2; 10 nucleotides agree with TRBD2. The germline gives CDR1 GTSNPN, CDR2 SVGIG (reference sequence). This CDR3 is built from 15 residues. The V segment lost 3 bases and the J segment 7 bases; nucleotides outside the gene matches: 8. CDR3 sequence: CAWRLGTSVFGELFF. The CDR3 nucleotides are TGTGCCTGGAGGCTCGGGACTAGCGTATTCGGGGAGCTGTTTTTT.

The genes are TRBV9 and TRBJ2-2; 8 bases line up with TRBD2. The CDR3 runs 14 residues. V was clipped by 4 bases and J by 6 bases; unmatched bases: 5. Per the germline V gene, CDR1 is SGDLS and CDR2 is YYNGEE. The CDR3 DNA sequence: TGTGCCAGCAGCCGACCGACTAGCGCCGGGGAGCTGTTTTTT. This codes for CASSRPTSAGELFF.

J is TRBJ2-7 and V is TRBV6-4; 9 bases agree with TRBD1. The J segment lost 4 bases and the V segment lost 9 bases, leaving 10 bases of the junction unmatched. The CDR3 is 14 amino acids. Per the germline V gene, CDR1 is MRHNA and CDR2 is SNTAGT. CDR3 residues: CARGGQGRGYEQYF. The DNA for the CDR3 is TGTGCCAGGGGGGGACAGGGAAGAGGATACGAGCAGTACTTC.

In regard to this clone: The identical CDR3 is also encoded by other nucleotide sequences in the sample. The V gene is TRBV9, the J gene TRBJ1-3; 9 bases fit TRBD1. After removal of 0 bases from V and 4 bases from J, the junction contained 2 bases not matched to a gene. This CDR3 is built from 15 residues. Germline-derived CDR1 and CDR2 are SGDLS and YYNGEE. The CDR3, as DNA: TGTGCCAGCAGCGTAGGGACAGGGGTGGGAAACACCATATATTTT. Amino acid sequence: CASSVGTGVGNTIYF.

This clone turned up a few times. The chain employs TRBV5-1 and TRBJ2-3; 8 bases map to TRBD1. CDR1 is SGHRS, CDR2 YFSETQ, per germline. V gave up 0 bases and J gave up 5 bases; unmatched junction bases: 5. The CDR3 loop spans 15 amino acids. CDR3 sequence: CASSLGQGALDTQYF. CDR3 DNA: TGCGCCAGCAGCTTGGGGCAGGGGGCTTTAGATACGCAGTATTTT.

The chain combines TRBV6-5 with TRBJ2-1; perhaps TRBD2 as D (5 bases). V lost 4 bases, J lost 4 bases, and 14 bases lay in between. CDR3 length: 15 residues. Per the germline V gene, CDR1 is MNHEY and CDR2 is SVGAGI. For the CDR3, the DNA is TGTGCCAGCAGTTTGCGCCTAGCTAGATACAATGAGCAGTTCTTC. Its translation is CASSLRLARYNEQFF.

This chain joins TRBV29-1 and TRBJ1-1; D unresolved. Germline lookup yields CDR1 SQVTM and CDR2 ANQGSEA. The CDR3 is 8 residues long. In nucleotides, the CDR3 is TGCAGTGAACTCGAAGCTTTCTTT. It codes for CSELEAFF.

This sequence joins TRBV3-1 (or the pseudogene TRBV3-2) and TRBJ2-1, with 10 bases that match TRBD2. The CDR3 runs 16 residues. Germline V gene sequence: CDR1 LGHDT, CDR2 YNNKEL (reference sequence). Losses at the gene ends were 5 bases for V and 9 bases for J; bases not matched to a gene: 13. CDR3 in amino acids: CASSKGLAGDRGEQFF. CDR3 nucleotides: TGTGCCAGCAGCAAGGGCCTAGCGGGAGACCGCGGTGAGCAGTTCTTC.

The rearrangement links TRBV5-1 to TRBJ1-5, with D perhaps matching TRBD1 (6 bases). Germline-derived CDR1 and CDR2 are SGHRS and YFSETQ. Trimming left V 5 bases short and J 6 bases short, with 12 bases between. This CDR3 has 13 residues. CDR3 DNA: TGCGCCAGCAGTTATGAAGGGGGTCAGCCCCAGCATTTT. It codes for CASSYEGGQPQHF.

Worth noting for this clone: The junction shows a germline mismatch at one end, possibly a read error. J is TRBJ2-5 and V is TRBV2, with TRBD2 matching over 8 bases. The germline gives CDR1 SNHLY, CDR2 FYNNEI. This CDR3 comprises 14 residues. The CDR3 bases are TGTGCCAGCTTGGGGGGTGTAGCGGGGTCTTTCAAGCACTTC. This sequence encodes CASLGGVAGSFKHF.

The V and J genes are TRBV28 and TRBJ2-3; 7 nucleotides align to TRBD2. The CDR3 has 15 residues. Per germline, CDR1 MDHEN and CDR2 SYDVKM. V was clipped by 8 bases and J by 3 bases; unmatched bases: 11. The CDR3 reads CASSARGRRTDTQYF. CDR3 DNA: TGTGCCAGCTCCGCACGCGGGAGAAGAACAGATACGCAGTATTTT.

V and J are TRBV10-3 and TRBJ2-7, with 9 bases lining up with TRBD2. The CDR3 is 13 amino acids. From germline, CDR1 is ENHRY and CDR2 SYGVKD. V trimming: 4 bases; J trimming: 5 bases; junction bases outside the gene matches: 3. Here the CDR3 DNA reads TGTGCCATCAGTGGAGGGACTAGCCACGAGCAGTACTTC. Translation gives CAISGGTSHEQYF.

The CDR3 here is CASSPNRGLGSYNEQFF. Here the CDR3 DNA reads TGTGCCAGCAGTCCGAACAGGGGGCTAGGCTCCTACAATGAGCAGTTCTTC. The chain employs TRBV28 and TRBJ2-1, with TRBD1 matching 9 bases. The trim removed 5 bases at V and 0 bases at J, leaving 8 bases unmatched. The CDR3 loop spans 17 amino acids. Germline CDR1 and CDR2: MDHEN and SYDVKM.

This chain connects TRBV6-2 or TRBV6-3 to TRBJ1-2, with D possibly TRBD1 on 6 matching bases. Trimming left V 4 bases short and J 0 bases short, with 18 bases between. The CDR3 is 17 amino acids. Per germline, CDR1 MNHEY and CDR2 SVGEGT. CDR3 region: CASSFTGTPVSNYGYTF. CDR3 nucleotides: TGTGCCAGCAGTTTTACCGGGACACCCGTTTCTAACTATGGCTACACCTTC.

The chain uses TRBV6-5 and TRBJ1-1; 8 nucleotides line up with TRBD1. The CDR3 has 15 residues. CDR1 is MNHEY and CDR2 is SVGAGI in the germline V gene. With 0 bases clipped from V and 3 bases from J, the junction kept 3 bases outside the gene matches. This chain's CDR3 is CASSYSGQADTEAFF. DNA for the CDR3: TGTGCCAGCAGTTACTCGGGACAGGCGGACACTGAAGCTTTCTTT.

This chain uses TRBV30 with TRBJ2-7; 7 positions agree with TRBD2. J lost 0 bases, V lost 0 bases, and 8 bases had no gene match. The CDR3 covers 16 residues. Germline V gene sequence: CDR1 GTSNPN, CDR2 SVGIG (reference sequence). The CDR3 here is CAWSVQSGGSSYEQYF. CDR3 nucleotides: TGTGCCTGGAGTGTCCAGTCCGGGGGGAGCTCCTACGAGCAGTACTTC.

This chain joins TRBV11-2 and TRBJ2-7; TRBD2 aligns across 10 bases. The CDR3 sequence is 15 residues long. CDR1 and CDR2 from the germline V gene are SGHAT and FQNNGV. The V and J ends lost 2 bases and 5 bases, in that order; junction bases with no gene match: 6. CDR3 nucleotides: TGTGCCAGCAGCTTAATGGCTAGCGGGAGCAACGAGCAGTACTTC. The encoded protein is CASSLMASGSNEQYF.

The CDR3 DNA reads TGTGCCAGCAGCCCTACCGGACAGGCGGCGTATGGCTACACCTTC. Residues: CASSPTGQAAYGYTF. The V call is TRBV28, the J call TRBJ1-2; 7 nucleotides line up with TRBD1. CDR3 length equals 15 residues. The germline CDR1 and CDR2 sequences are MDHEN and SYDVKM. Germline trimming cut 6 bases from V and 5 bases from J; bases unmatched to any gene: 12.

This chain uses TRBV4-1 with TRBJ2-1, with 13 bases that match TRBD2. Germline-derived CDR1 and CDR2 are MGHRA and YSYEKL. With V trimmed by 5 bases and J by 4 bases, 17 bases remained unmatched. This CDR3 spans 20 amino acids. The CDR3 region has the DNA TGCGCCAGCAGCGTCCCGCCGGGGACTAGCGGGAATGGGACTTACAATGAGCAGTTCTTC. It encodes CASSVPPGTSGNGTYNEQFF.

This clone has just a few counts. J is TRBJ1-5 and V is TRBV2; D not certain. V lost 8 bases to trimming and J lost 9 bases, with 20 bases between them. The germline CDR1 and CDR2 sequences are SNHLY and FYNNEI. The CDR3 spans 14 residues. The DNA of the CDR3 is TGTGCCAGCGCCCTGTTAGTTAGCTCGGTGCCCCAGCATTTT. This codes for CASALLVSSVPQHF.